The 11 T cell receptor beta chains below were found in one sample sequenced in a study of T cell responses to AZD1222 COVID-19 vaccine. The repertoire was sequenced with immunoSEQ multiplex PCR; TCRdb's copy has only in-frame clones and lacks some. The sample lists 65,000 to 90,000 clones, 80% to 90% occurring once. The input for sequencing was peripheral blood, taken 28 days after the second AZD1222 dose. The receptors were gathered from an adult who received the AZD1222 COVID-19 vaccine.

This CDR3 is CASSLSGTGGYEQYF. In DNA form, the CDR3 reads TGCGCCAGCAGCCTCTCCGGGACAGGGGGGTACGAGCAGTACTTC. The chain links TRBV5-1 to TRBJ2-7; the match to TRBD1 covers 11 bases. Trimming removed 4 bases from V and 4 bases from J; junction bases left unmatched: 7. CDR3 length: 15 amino acids. CDR1 is SGHRS and CDR2 is YFSETQ in the germline V gene. Full variable domain (rest looked up from reference TRBV5-1 and TRBJ2-7): KAGVTQTPRYLIKTRGQQVTLSCSPISGHRSVSWYQQTPGQGLQFLFEYFSETQRNKGNFPGRFSGRQFSNSRSEMNVSTLELGDSALYLCASSLSGTGGYEQYFGPGTRLTVT.

The chain couples TRBV2 to TRBJ1-2; 11 positions match TRBD1. Germline trimming cut 6 bases from V and 9 bases from J; bases unmatched to any gene: 9. There are 14 residues in the CDR3. Germline V CDR1 and CDR2: SNHLY, FYNNEI. This chain's CDR3 is CASRGGQGARSYTF. The CDR3, as DNA: TGTGCCAGCAGGGGAGGACAGGGGGCAAGGAGCTACACCTTC.

The V gene is TRBV5-1, the J gene TRBJ2-7; D call uncertain. The ends were cut back, 0 bases at V and 3 bases at J, with 10 bases in the middle. The CDR3 totals 14 residues. Looked up from germline, CDR1 is SGHRS and CDR2 is YFSETQ. As DNA, the CDR3 is TGCGCCAGCAGCTTGGTTTCTGCATTCTACGAGCAGTACTTC. It encodes CASSLVSAFYEQYF.

The CDR3 DNA reads TGTGCCAGCAGCCTCTCCCGGTTAAGCTCCTATAATTCACCCCTCCACTTT. This codes for CASSLSRLSSYNSPLHF. The V and J genes are TRBV28 and TRBJ1-6; the D is unclear. Germline assignment: CDR1 MDHEN and CDR2 SYDVKM. Trimming removed 6 bases from V and 0 bases from J, with 15 bases in between. The CDR3 runs 17 residues.

The chain joins TRBV7-8 to TRBJ1-5; the D is unclear. V dropped 4 bases and J dropped 3 bases, with 13 bases sitting between them. Germline loops: CDR1 SGHVS, CDR2 FQNEAQ. The CDR3 contains 15 residues. In DNA, the CDR3 is TGTGCCAGCAGCTACGCGGCAGGCAACAATCAGCCCCAGCATTTT. It yields the protein CASSYAAGNNQPQHF. Complete variable domain (other parts from reference TRBV7-8 and TRBJ1-5): GAGVSQSPRYKVAKRGQDVALRCDPISGHVSLFWYQQALGQGPEFLTYFQNEAQLDKSGLPSDRFFAERPEGSVSTLKIQRTQQEDSAVYLCASSYAAGNNQPQHFGDGTRLSIL.

The chain carries TRBV12-3 or TRBV12-4 and TRBJ1-2, with D maybe TRBD1 (5 bases). Trimming removed 6 bases from V and 4 bases from J, with 9 bases in between. This CDR3 spans 12 amino acids. The CDR3 coding sequence is TGTGCCAGCAGCTGGGACCGCTATGGCTACACCTTC. Residues: CASSWDRYGYTF.

The rearrangement uses TRBV11-3 and TRBJ2-1; 8 bases match TRBD2. This CDR3 comprises 15 residues. Germline lookup yields CDR1 SGHNT and CDR2 YENEEA. V shed 5 bases, J shed 4 bases, and the junction held 7 bases outside the gene matches. CDR3 sequence reads: CASSPREGSYNEQFF. The CDR3 DNA sequence: TGTGCCAGCAGCCCACGGGAGGGCAGTTACAATGAGCAGTTCTTC.

The chain joins TRBV19 to TRBJ1-5; unclear D gene. Germline V CDR1 and CDR2: LNHDA, SQIVND (reference sequence). Trimming pared 7 bases from V and 5 bases from J, leaving 18 bases between. This CDR3 region has 15 residues. Here the CDR3 reads CASTPLNKVDQPQHF. In DNA, the CDR3 is TGTGCCAGTACCCCGTTAAACAAGGTAGATCAGCCCCAGCATTTT. Full variable domain (missing parts from reference TRBV19 and TRBJ1-5): DGGITQSPKYLFRKEGQNVTLSCEQNLNHDAMYWYRQDPGQGLRLIYYSQIVNDFQKGDIAEGYSVSREKKESFPLTVTSAQKNPTAFYLCASTPLNKVDQPQHFGDGTRLSIL.

The chain combines TRBV3-1 (or the pseudogene TRBV3-2) with TRBJ1-4; possible D gene TRBD1, 5 bases. This CDR3 is 14 amino acids long. Trimming left V 1 base short and J 8 bases short, with 11 bases between. From germline, CDR1 is LGHDT and CDR2 YNNKEL (reference sequence). The CDR3 protein is CASSQAGYREKLFF. CDR3 in DNA: TGTGCCAGCAGCCAAGCAGGGTACAGGGAAAAACTGTTTTTT.

The rearrangement links TRBV7-2 to TRBJ1-2; TRBD1 might be the D (5 bases). Between the trimmed V and J ends, which lost 0 bases and 4 bases, there was a span of 12 bases. The CDR3 is made up of 15 amino acids. The germline CDR1 and CDR2 sequences are SGHTA and FQGNSA. CDR3 DNA: TGTGCCAGCAGCTTAGCGGCAGGGTTAGCCTATGGCTACACCTTC. Protein: CASSLAAGLAYGYTF.

This sequence joins TRBV2 and TRBJ1-5; D gene uncertain. In germline, CDR1 is SNHLY, CDR2 FYNNEI. This CDR3 region has 14 residues. The V and J ends lost 4 bases and 4 bases respectively, with 11 bases between them. The CDR3 bases are TGTGCCAGCAGTGTGTGGCCATCGAATCAGCCCCAGCATTTT. It translates to CASSVWPSNQPQHF.